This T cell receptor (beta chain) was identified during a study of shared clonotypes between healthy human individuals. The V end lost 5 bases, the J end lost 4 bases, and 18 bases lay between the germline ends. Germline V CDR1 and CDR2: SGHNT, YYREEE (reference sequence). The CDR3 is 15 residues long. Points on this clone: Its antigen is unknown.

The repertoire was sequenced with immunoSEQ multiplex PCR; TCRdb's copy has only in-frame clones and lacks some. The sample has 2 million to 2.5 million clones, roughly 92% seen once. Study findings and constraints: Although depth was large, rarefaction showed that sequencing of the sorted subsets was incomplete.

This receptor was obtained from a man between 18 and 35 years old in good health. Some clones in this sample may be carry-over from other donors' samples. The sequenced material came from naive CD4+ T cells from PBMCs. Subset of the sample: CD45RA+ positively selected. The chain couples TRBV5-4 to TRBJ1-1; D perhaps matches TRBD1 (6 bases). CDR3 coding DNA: TGTGCCAGCAGATCTAAGGGGGGGCTGGTCACTGAAGCTTTCTTT. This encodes CASRSKGGLVTEAFF. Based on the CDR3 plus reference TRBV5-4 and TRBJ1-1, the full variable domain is ETGVTQSPTHLIKTRGQQVTLRCSSQSGHNTVSWYQQALGQGPQFIFQYYREEENGRGNFPPRFSGLQFPNYSSELNVNALELDDSALYLCASRSKGGLVTEAFFGQGTRLTVV.